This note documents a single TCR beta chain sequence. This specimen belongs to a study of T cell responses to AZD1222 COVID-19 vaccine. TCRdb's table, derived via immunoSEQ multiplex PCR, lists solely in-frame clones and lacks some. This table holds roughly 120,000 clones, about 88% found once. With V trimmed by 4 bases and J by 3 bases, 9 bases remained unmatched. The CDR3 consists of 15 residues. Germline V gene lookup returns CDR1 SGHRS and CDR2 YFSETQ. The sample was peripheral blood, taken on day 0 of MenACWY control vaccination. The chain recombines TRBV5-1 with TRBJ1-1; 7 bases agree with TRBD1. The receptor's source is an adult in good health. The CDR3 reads CASSTRQGSDTEAFF. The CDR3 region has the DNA TGCGCCAGCAGCACCAGACAGGGTTCTGACACTGAAGCTTTCTTT.